Listed here are 28 T cell receptor beta chains from one sample, sequenced in a study of T-cell reconstitution after alpha-beta-depleted transplantation in children (dated by TCRdb to the mid-2010s). What this sample's treatment or condition label stands for: allogeneic hematopoietic cell transplantation with graft depleted of TCRalphabeta T cells and CD19 B cells. Receptor libraries were prepared by PCR. The sequencer listed for this sample is Illumina HiSeq 2500. TCR library preparation used molecular barcoding, with unique molecular identifiers applied to normalize quantification of the TCRbeta repertoire. TCRdb took the public reads, trimmed them with fastp at Q25, ran MiXCR for clone calling and kept in-frame beta chains. Each record represents a unique CDR3 protein, reported with the most common genes and DNA among its rows. Here the sample has almost 500,000 distinct CDR3 sequences; more than 9% occur a single time. The ten largest clones take up just over 2% of the sample.

Source: PBMCs, taken before TCRalphabeta/CD19-depleted stem cell transplant. Receptors originate from a child aged 2 to 10 with inherited bone marrow failure, due to receive a stem cell transplant.

This clonotype was recorded at least ten times. The rearrangement links TRBV29-1 to TRBJ1-2; 8 bases fit TRBD1. Per germline, CDR1 SQVTM and CDR2 ANQGSEA. Trimming cost V 5 bases and J 5 bases; bases outside gene matches: 4. CDR3 length: 12 amino acids. CDR3 loop: CSVRRGRYGYTF. For the CDR3, the DNA is TGCAGCGTTCGCAGGGGGCGTTATGGCTACACCTTC.

This clonotype was observed many times. CDR3 residues: CSVTGHTDTQYF. The DNA of the CDR3 is TGCAGCGTCACGGGACACACAGATACGCAGTATTTT. This chain links TRBV29-1 with TRBJ2-3; possible D gene TRBD1, 6 bases. There are 12 residues in the CDR3. V was trimmed by 6 bases and J by 2 bases, leaving 9 bases between them. Germline V gene lookup returns CDR1 SQVTM and CDR2 ANQGSEA.

This clonotype occurred many times. A read error is likely, as this CDR3 ends without the conserved phenylalanine or tryptophan. It is unclear where the CDR3 begins or ends on the DNA, so no DNA is shown, and the CDR3 is as TCRdb lists it. The genes are TRBV21-1 and TRBJ1-5; the table gives TRBD1 as D, unverified against the DNA. TRBV21-1 is a documented pseudogene. The CDR3 spans 10 amino acids, including both terminal residues. The CDR3 region is CASSKARRDS.

The rearrangement uses TRBV5-1 and TRBJ1-1; 9 nucleotides agree with TRBD1. The CDR3 has 14 residues. CDR1 is SGHRS, CDR2 YFSETQ, per germline. V shed 7 bases and J 2 bases; nucleotides not matched to a gene: 6. In DNA form, the CDR3 reads TGCGCCAGCCAGGTGACAGGGGGTAACACTGAAGCTTTCTTT. This translates into CASQVTGGNTEAFF.

Regarding this clonotype: Being one base from a much bigger clone, this may be a read error. As DNA, the CDR3 is TGTGCCAGTCTCAAGATGGGGCCTATGCAGTATTTT. Protein sequence: CASLKMGPMQYF. The chain recombines TRBV9 with TRBJ2-3; tentatively, D is TRBD1 (5 bases). Between the trimmed V and J ends, which lost 8 bases and 11 bases, there was a span of 18 bases. The CDR3 contains 12 residues. The V gene's germline CDR1 is SGDLS and CDR2 YYNGEE.

The rearrangement links TRBV28 to TRBJ2-7, with D unresolved. The CDR3 runs to 13 residues. Germline assignment: CDR1 MDHEN and CDR2 SYDVKM. With 8 bases removed from V and 3 bases from J, the gap between germline ends came to 14 bases. The CDR3 is CASGLNSFYEQYF. DNA of the CDR3: TGTGCCAGCGGGCTCAACAGTTTCTACGAGCAGTACTTC. The full variable domain, completed using reference TRBV28 and TRBJ2-7, is DVKVTQSSRYLVKRTGEKVFLECVQDMDHENMFWYRQDPGLGLRLIYFSYDVKMKEKGDIPEGYSVSREKKERFSLILESASTNQTSMYLCASGLNSFYEQYFGPGTRLTVT.

In its sample, this clonotype was seen many times. V usage is TRBV5-6 and J usage is TRBJ2-7; D may be TRBD1 (6 bases). The CDR3 runs 14 residues. Trimming took 4 bases from V and 3 from J, leaving 14 bases between them. Germline CDR1 is SGHDT and CDR2 is YYEEEE. DNA of the CDR3: TGTGCCAGCAGCCCGGTGGGGGACAACTACGAGCAGTACTTC. This translates into CASSPVGDNYEQYF.

V usage is TRBV2 and J usage is TRBJ2-1; D is undetermined. The germline V gene encodes CDR1 SNHLY and CDR2 FYNNEI. The length of the CDR3 is 12 residues. The V end lost 6 bases, the J end lost 10 bases, and 13 bases lay between the germline ends. The DNA for the CDR3 is TGTGCCAGCAGATCGCCGGCAAGAGAGCAGTTCTTC. Translated, it gives CASRSPAREQFF.

The J gene is TRBJ2-1, the V gene TRBV3-1, with unresolved D. CDR3 size: 18 residues. Germline V lookup: CDR1 LGHDT, CDR2 YNNKEL (reference sequence). The CDR3 coding sequence is TGTACCTTCAGTTTCAAAAAGGGTTGGCTGAGCTCCTACAATGAGCAGTTCTTC. Translated: CTFSFKKGWLSSYNEQFF.

This clonotype came up many times. The chain uses TRBV5-4 and TRBJ2-3, with TRBD2 identical over 12 bases. This CDR3 has 15 residues. J was trimmed by 8 bases and V by 3 bases; bases with no gene match: 7. Germline V gene sequence: CDR1 SGHNT, CDR2 YYREEE (reference sequence). CDR3 region: CASSSQLAGGRTQYF. In DNA form, the CDR3 reads TGTGCCAGCAGCTCCCAACTAGCGGGGGGCCGTACGCAGTATTTT. The variable domain in full, with the rest retrieved from reference TRBV5-4 and TRBJ2-3, is ETGVTQSPTHLIKTRGQQVTLRCSSQSGHNTVSWYQQALGQGPQFIFQYYREEENGRGNFPPRFSGLQFPNYSSELNVNALELDDSALYLCASSSQLAGGRTQYFGPGTRLTVL.

In regard to this clonotype: A read error may explain this, as a much larger clone is one base away. The chain has TRBV7-8 and TRBJ2-3; 7 bases match TRBD2. Germline V gene lookup returns CDR1 SGHVS and CDR2 FQNEAQ. The CDR3 covers 15 residues. Trimming at V came to 5 bases and at J to 2 bases, leaving 7 bases not matched to a gene. CDR3 amino acids: CASSPGTTNTDTQYF. The CDR3 bases are TGTGCCAGCAGCCCCGGGACTACCAACACAGATACGCAGTATTTT.

This clonotype was seen ten or more times. The chain employs TRBV5-1 and TRBJ2-6; D is possibly TRBD1 (6 bases). This CDR3 contains 14 residues. Germline V gene lookup returns CDR1 SGHRS and CDR2 YFSETQ. Trimming took 6 bases from V and 2 from J, leaving 9 bases between them. In DNA form, the CDR3 reads TGCGCCAGCAAGGGGGTAACTGGGGCCAACGTCCTGACTTTC. This gives the protein CASKGVTGANVLTF.

This sequence joins TRBV20-1 and TRBJ2-7; D is perhaps TRBD2 (5 bases). Trimming stripped 0 bases from V and 5 bases from J, with 8 bases between. The CDR3 is made up of 12 amino acids. Germline values: CDR1 DFQATT, CDR2 SNEGSKA (reference sequence). The CDR3 protein is CSARDRENEQYF. In nucleotides, the CDR3 is TGCAGTGCTAGAGATAGGGAGAACGAGCAGTACTTC.

This clonotype has a handful of counts. The V call is TRBV28, the J call TRBJ2-6, with 8 positions matching TRBD2. The CDR3 is 17 residues long. Germline V lookup: CDR1 MDHEN, CDR2 SYDVKM. Unmatched junction bases numbered 8, after V lost 3 bases and J lost 4 bases. The CDR3 sequence: CASSFGGELGGANVLTF. The CDR3 region has the DNA TGTGCCAGCAGTTTCGGGGGGGAATTGGGAGGGGCCAACGTCCTGACTTTC.

This clonotype occurred many times. The rearrangement joins TRBV7-6 to TRBJ2-7; 8 bases are a match to TRBD2. The CDR3 is made up of 14 amino acids. V dropped 9 bases and J dropped 2; count of bases not matched to a gene: 9. Germline V gene data show CDR1 as SGHVS and CDR2 as FNYEAQ. The CDR3 loop is CASSPTSGAYEQYF. Here the CDR3 DNA reads TGTGCCAGTAGTCCAACTAGCGGCGCCTACGAGCAGTACTTC.

This clonotype was picked up many times. This rearrangement joins TRBV6-2 or TRBV6-3 to TRBJ2-5; possibly TRBD2 for D (6 bases). Trimming took off 2 bases at V and 1 base at J, with 11 bases between the two ends. CDR1 and CDR2 (germline): MNHEY, SVGEGT. CDR3 length: 15 amino acids. CDR3 residues: CASSYRRDPQETQYF. CDR3 sequence (DNA): TGTGCCAGCAGTTACAGGCGGGACCCCCAAGAGACCCAGTACTTC.

This chain joins TRBV7-8 and TRBJ2-4, with TRBD2 identical over 8 bases. J gave up 6 bases and V 0 bases, and 10 bases lay outside the gene matches. CDR3 length equals 17 residues. CDR1 SGHVS and CDR2 FQNEAQ come from the germline V gene. The CDR3 reads CASSLAGTRLYRNIQYF. The CDR3 DNA reads TGTGCCAGCAGCTTAGCGGGGACTAGACTCTATAGAAACATTCAGTACTTC. Full variable domain (outside the CDR3, taken from reference TRBV7-8 and TRBJ2-4): GAGVSQSPRYKVAKRGQDVALRCDPISGHVSLFWYQQALGQGPEFLTYFQNEAQLDKSGLPSDRFFAERPEGSVSTLKIQRTQQEDSAVYLCASSLAGTRLYRNIQYFGAGTRLSVL.

Points on this clonotype: Its ends do not fully match the called genes, so a read error is possible. The CDR3 region has the DNA TGTGCCAGCAGCCCAGGGAGTACCTACGAGCAGAACTTC. Protein product: CASSPGSTYEQNF. The genes are TRBV7-6 and TRBJ2-7, with D perhaps being TRBD1 or TRBD2 (5 bases each). The CDR3 covers 13 residues. CDR1 and CDR2 (germline): SGHVS, FNYEAQ.

This clonotype was detected only a few times. V and J are TRBV30 and TRBJ1-2; TRBD1 matches 8 bases. CDR3 size: 13 residues. J gave up 5 bases and V 5 bases, and 7 bases lay outside the gene matches. CDR1 and CDR2 from the germline V gene are GTSNPN and SVGIG (reference sequence). This chain's CDR3 is CAWADRGVYGYTF. As DNA, the CDR3 is TGTGCCTGGGCAGACAGGGGCGTATATGGCTACACCTTC.

The table lists this clonotype with many counts. The rearrangement links TRBV9 to TRBJ2-3, with 11 bases fitting TRBD2. After removal of 5 bases from V and 5 bases from J, the junction contained 13 bases not matched to a gene. CDR3 length equals 17 residues. The germline CDR1 and CDR2 sequences are SGDLS and YYNGEE. The CDR3 loop is CASSTVGSGRAGDTQYF. Here the CDR3 DNA reads TGTGCCAGCAGTACAGTGGGTAGCGGGAGGGCCGGAGATACGCAGTATTTT. Full variable domain (outside the CDR3, taken from reference TRBV9 and TRBJ2-3): DSGVTQTPKHLITATGQRVTLRCSPRSGDLSVYWYQQSLDQGLQFLIQYYNGEERAKGNILERFSAQQFPDLHSELNLSSLELGDSALYFCASSTVGSGRAGDTQYFGPGTRLTVL.

The sample holds many counts of this clonotype. The genes are TRBV6-1 and TRBJ1-5; the D is unclear. V gave up 8 bases and J gave up 4 bases, with 12 bases separating them. Germline CDR1 reads MNHNS; CDR2 reads SASEGT. This CDR3 has 13 residues. Here the CDR3 reads CASSDEGNQPQHF. The CDR3 DNA follows: TGTGCCAGCTCTGACGAAGGTAATCAGCCCCAGCATTTT.

This chain uses TRBV19 with TRBJ1-2; no clear D. CDR1 is LNHDA and CDR2 is SQIVND in the germline V gene (reference sequence). Trimming removed 3 bases from V and 4 bases from J, with 15 bases in between. The CDR3 totals 15 residues. The CDR3 DNA follows: TGTGCCAGTAGTATGTCGAGGCAGCCGTCCTATGGCTACACCTTC. Encoded protein: CASSMSRQPSYGYTF.

This clonotype was observed many times. This chain joins TRBV19 and TRBJ2-1; 8 positions agree with TRBD2. The junction had 1 base not matched to a gene; V was cut back by 2 bases and J by 10 bases. Germline CDR1 reads LNHDA; CDR2 reads SQIVND (reference sequence). The CDR3 has 12 amino acids. As DNA, the CDR3 is TGTGCCAGTAGTATATCGGGGGGGGAGCAGTTCTTC. The encoded protein is CASSISGGEQFF. Full variable domain (outside the CDR3, taken from reference TRBV19 and TRBJ2-1): DGGITQSPKYLFRKEGQNVTLSCEQNLNHDAMYWYRQDPGQGLRLIYYSQIVNDFQKGDIAEGYSVSREKKESFPLTVTSAQKNPTAFYLCASSISGGEQFFGPGTRLTVL.

This clonotype was counted many times. V and J are TRBV9 and TRBJ2-1, with 12 bases aligning to TRBD2. The CDR3 contains 14 residues. Unmatched junction bases numbered 6, after V lost 4 bases and J lost 10 bases. CDR1 is SGDLS and CDR2 is YYNGEE in the germline V gene. The CDR3 spells CASSLAGGPREQFF. In nucleotides, the CDR3 is TGTGCCAGCAGCCTAGCGGGAGGGCCGCGGGAGCAGTTCTTC.

The sample holds a few counts of this clonotype. The rearrangement links TRBV20-1 to TRBJ2-3; tentatively, D is TRBD2 (6 bases). In germline, CDR1 is DFQATT, CDR2 SNEGSKA (reference sequence). This CDR3 has 10 amino acids. With 6 bases removed from V and 11 bases from J, the gap between germline ends came to 12 bases. In DNA form, the CDR3 reads TGCAGTGCGGAGGGCTCGTTGCAGTATTTT. It encodes CSAEGSLQYF.

Remarks on this clonotype: The junction shows a germline mismatch at one end, possibly a read error. The chain is built from TRBV7-2 and TRBJ2-7; 7 bases match TRBD2. The CDR3 is 14 amino acids. Germline CDR1 is SGHTA and CDR2 is FQGNSA. The chain's CDR3 is CSSSLAGGPYEQYF. The CDR3 region has the DNA TGTTCCAGCAGCTTAGCGGGCGGTCCCTACGAGCAGTACTTC.

This clonotype has ten or more counts. The chain uses TRBV5-5 and TRBJ2-6; 7 positions match TRBD1. Trimming cost V 0 bases and J 0 bases; bases outside gene matches: 3. The CDR3 covers 17 residues. Germline assignment: CDR1 SGHKS and CDR2 YYEKEE (reference sequence). The CDR3 spells CASSLATGFSGANVLTF. The CDR3 DNA is TGTGCCAGCAGCTTGGCGACAGGGTTCTCTGGGGCCAACGTCCTGACTTTC. The complete variable domain, with remaining parts taken from reference TRBV5-5 and TRBJ2-6, reads DAGVTQSPTHLIKTRGQQVTLRCSPISGHKSVSWYQQVLGQGPQFIFQYYEKEERGRGNFPDRFSARQFPNYSSELNVNALLLGDSALYLCASSLATGFSGANVLTFGAGSRLTVL.

This clonotype was detected many times. J is TRBJ2-5 and V is TRBV5-1, with D perhaps matching TRBD2 (5 bases). Germline V gene data show CDR1 as SGHRS and CDR2 as YFSETQ. V was trimmed by 4 bases and J by 5 bases, leaving 6 bases between them. The CDR3 has 11 amino acids. This chain's CDR3 is CASSAGETQYF. CDR3 nucleotides: TGCGCCAGCAGCGCGGGCGAGACCCAGTACTTC.